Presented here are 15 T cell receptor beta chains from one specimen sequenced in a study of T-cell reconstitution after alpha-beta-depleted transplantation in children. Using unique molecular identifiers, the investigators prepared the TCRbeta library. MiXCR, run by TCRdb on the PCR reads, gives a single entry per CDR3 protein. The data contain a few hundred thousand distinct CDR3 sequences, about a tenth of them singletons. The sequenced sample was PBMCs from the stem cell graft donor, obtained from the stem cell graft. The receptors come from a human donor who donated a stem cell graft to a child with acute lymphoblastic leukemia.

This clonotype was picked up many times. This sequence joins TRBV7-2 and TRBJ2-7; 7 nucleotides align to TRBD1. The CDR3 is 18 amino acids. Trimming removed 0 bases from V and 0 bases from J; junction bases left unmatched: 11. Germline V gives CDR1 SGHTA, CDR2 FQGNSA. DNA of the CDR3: TGTGCCAGCAGCTTAGCAGGGGGCTCTTTGAGCAGCTCCTACGAGCAGTACTTC. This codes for CASSLAGGSLSSSYEQYF.

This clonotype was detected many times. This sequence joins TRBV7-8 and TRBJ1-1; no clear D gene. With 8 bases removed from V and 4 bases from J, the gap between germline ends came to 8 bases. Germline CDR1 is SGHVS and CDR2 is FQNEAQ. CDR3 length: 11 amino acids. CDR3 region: CASLRVTEAFF. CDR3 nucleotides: TGTGCCAGCTTAAGGGTCACTGAAGCTTTCTTT.

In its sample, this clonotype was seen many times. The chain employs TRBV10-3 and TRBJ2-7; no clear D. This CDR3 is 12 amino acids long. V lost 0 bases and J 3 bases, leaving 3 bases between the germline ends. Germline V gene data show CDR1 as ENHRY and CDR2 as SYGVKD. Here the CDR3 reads CAISESSYEQYF. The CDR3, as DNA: TGTGCCATCAGTGAGTCGAGCTACGAGCAGTACTTC.

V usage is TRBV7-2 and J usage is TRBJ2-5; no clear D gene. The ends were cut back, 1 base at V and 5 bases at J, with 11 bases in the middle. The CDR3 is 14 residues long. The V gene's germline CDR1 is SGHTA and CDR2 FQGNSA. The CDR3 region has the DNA TGTGCCAGCAGCTTAGGTCCGCCTCCGGAGACCCAGTACTTC. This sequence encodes CASSLGPPPETQYF.

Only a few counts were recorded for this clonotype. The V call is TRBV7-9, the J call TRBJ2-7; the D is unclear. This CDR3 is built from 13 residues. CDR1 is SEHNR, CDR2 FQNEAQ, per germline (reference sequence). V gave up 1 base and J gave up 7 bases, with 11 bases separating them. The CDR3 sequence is CASSLVSANEQYF. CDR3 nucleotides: TGTGCCAGCAGCTTAGTATCGGCCAATGAGCAGTACTTC.

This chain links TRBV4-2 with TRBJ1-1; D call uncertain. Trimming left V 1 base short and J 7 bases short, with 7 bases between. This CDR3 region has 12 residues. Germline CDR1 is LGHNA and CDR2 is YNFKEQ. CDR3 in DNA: TGTGCCAGCAGCCAAGTGGCAGGTGAAGCTTTCTTT. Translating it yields CASSQVAGEAFF.

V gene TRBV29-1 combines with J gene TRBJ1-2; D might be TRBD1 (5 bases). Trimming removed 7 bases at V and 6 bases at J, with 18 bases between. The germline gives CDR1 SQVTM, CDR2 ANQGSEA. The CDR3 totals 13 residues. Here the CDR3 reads CSATRAGRDGYTF. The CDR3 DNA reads TGCAGCGCAACTAGGGCAGGGAGGGATGGCTACACCTTC. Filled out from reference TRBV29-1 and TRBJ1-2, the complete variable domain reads SAVISQKPSRDICQRGTSLTIQCQVDSQVTMMFWYRQQPGQSLTLIATANQGSEATYESGFVIDKFPISRPNLTFSTLTVSNMSPEDSSIYLCSATRAGRDGYTFGSGTRLTVV.

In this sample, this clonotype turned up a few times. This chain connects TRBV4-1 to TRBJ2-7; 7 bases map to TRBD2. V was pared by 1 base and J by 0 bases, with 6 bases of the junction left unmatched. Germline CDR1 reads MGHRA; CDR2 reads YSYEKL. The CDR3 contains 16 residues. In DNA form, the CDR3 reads TGCGCCAGCAGCCAAGGACTAGCCTTGCGCTCCTACGAGCAGTACTTC. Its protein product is CASSQGLALRSYEQYF.

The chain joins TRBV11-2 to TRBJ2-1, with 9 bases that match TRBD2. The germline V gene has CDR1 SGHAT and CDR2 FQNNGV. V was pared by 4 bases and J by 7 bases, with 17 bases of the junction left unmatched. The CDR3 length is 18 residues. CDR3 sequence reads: CASSSPGQASGTLNEQFF. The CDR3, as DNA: TGTGCCAGCAGCTCCCCCGGTCAGGCTAGCGGGACCCTGAATGAGCAGTTCTTC.

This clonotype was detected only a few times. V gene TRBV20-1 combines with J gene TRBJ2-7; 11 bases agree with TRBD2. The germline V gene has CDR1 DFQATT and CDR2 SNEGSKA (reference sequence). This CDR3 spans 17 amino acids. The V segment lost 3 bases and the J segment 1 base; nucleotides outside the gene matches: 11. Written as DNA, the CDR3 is TGCAGTGCTAGTCAACTAGCGGGAGCCATGGAGTCCTACGAGCAGTACTTC. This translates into CSASQLAGAMESYEQYF.

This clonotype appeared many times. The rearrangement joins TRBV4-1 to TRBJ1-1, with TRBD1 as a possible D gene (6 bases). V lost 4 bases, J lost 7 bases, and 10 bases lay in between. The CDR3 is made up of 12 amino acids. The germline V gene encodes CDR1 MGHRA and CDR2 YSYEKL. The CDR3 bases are TGCGCCAGCAGCCCAAGGGGGGGTGAAGCTTTCTTT. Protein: CASSPRGGEAFF.

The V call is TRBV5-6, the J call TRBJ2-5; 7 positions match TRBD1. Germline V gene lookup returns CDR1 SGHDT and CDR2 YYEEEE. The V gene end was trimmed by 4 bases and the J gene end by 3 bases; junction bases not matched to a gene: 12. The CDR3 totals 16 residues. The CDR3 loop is CASSPMTGQREETQYF. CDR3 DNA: TGTGCCAGCAGCCCTATGACAGGGCAGAGGGAAGAGACCCAGTACTTC.

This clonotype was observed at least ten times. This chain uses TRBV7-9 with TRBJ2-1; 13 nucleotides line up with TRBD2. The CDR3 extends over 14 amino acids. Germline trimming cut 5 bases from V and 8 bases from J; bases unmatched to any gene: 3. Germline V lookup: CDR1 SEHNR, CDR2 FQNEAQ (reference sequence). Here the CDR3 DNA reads TGTGCCAGCAGCCCCGGACTAGCGGGGGATGAGCAGTTCTTC. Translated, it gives CASSPGLAGDEQFF.

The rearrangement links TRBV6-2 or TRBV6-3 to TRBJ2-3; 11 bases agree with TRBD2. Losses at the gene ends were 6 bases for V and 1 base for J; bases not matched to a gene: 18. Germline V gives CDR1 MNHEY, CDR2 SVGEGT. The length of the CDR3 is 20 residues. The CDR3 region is CASRGLGTSGSRHGTDTQYF. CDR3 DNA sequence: TGTGCCAGCAGGGGACTGGGGACTAGCGGATCTAGACATGGCACAGATACGCAGTATTTT.

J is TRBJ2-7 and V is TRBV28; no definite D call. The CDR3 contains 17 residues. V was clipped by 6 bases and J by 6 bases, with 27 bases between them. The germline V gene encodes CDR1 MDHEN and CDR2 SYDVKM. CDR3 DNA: TGTGCCAGCAGAAGTCAAGGATACTTTAGGACCCCCGGCGAGCAGTACTTC. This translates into CASRSQGYFRTPGEQYF.